Below, one T cell receptor (beta chain) is given with its context. The data originate from a study of T cell responses to AZD1222 COVID-19 vaccine. Using immunoSEQ multiplex PCR, the repertoire was profiled, and TCRdb retains in-frame clones only, with some absent. The table records around 140,000 clones, over 85% of them present only once. The CDR3 is made up of 13 amino acids. J was trimmed by 9 bases and V by 5 bases; bases with no gene match: 7. The germline V gene has CDR1 SEHNR and CDR2 FQNEAQ (reference sequence). This receptor was taken from an adult in good health. V gene TRBV7-9 combines with J gene TRBJ2-3; 8 bases map to TRBD1. Sequenced here: peripheral blood, sampled on day 0 of AZD1222 vaccination. Here the CDR3 DNA reads TGTGCCAGCAGCGCCTCGACAGGGGCGACGCAGTATTTT. It encodes CASSASTGATQYF.